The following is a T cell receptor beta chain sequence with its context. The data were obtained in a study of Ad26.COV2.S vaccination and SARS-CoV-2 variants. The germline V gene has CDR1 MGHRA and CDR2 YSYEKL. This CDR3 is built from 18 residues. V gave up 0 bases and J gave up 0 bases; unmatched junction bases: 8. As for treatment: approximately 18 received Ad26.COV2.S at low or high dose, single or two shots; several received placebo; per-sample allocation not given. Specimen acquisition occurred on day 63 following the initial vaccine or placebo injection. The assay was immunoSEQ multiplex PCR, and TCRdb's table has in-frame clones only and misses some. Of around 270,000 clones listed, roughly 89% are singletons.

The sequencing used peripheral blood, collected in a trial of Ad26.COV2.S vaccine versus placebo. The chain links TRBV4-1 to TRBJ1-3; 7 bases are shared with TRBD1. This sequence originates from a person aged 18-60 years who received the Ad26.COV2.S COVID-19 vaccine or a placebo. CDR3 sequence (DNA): TGCGCCAGCAGCCAAGATTACAGGGGCCCTAGCTCTGGAAACACCATATATTTT. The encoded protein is CASSQDYRGPSSGNTIYF.